These T cell receptor beta chains were read from a single sample in a study of monozygotic twins with inflammatory bowel disease. TCRdb re-called the 5' RACE reads; every CDR3 protein appears as one record, without DNA. The data show about 300,000 distinct CDR3 sequences, and the top ten clones hold more than 4.5%. The sequencing sample was made of blood. Every receptor here comes from a human donor with ulcerative colitis or Crohn's disease, or a healthy co-twin of an affected twin (not recorded which). Both conserved end residues are part of each CDR3. The order of the fields is J gene, CDR3 length, V gene, CDR3 protein.

TRBJ2-7,15,TRBV20-1,CSAFDDRHRSYEQYF
TRBJ1-6,17,TRBV28,CASSYPGQISYNSPLHF
TRBJ2-4,14,TRBV5-6,CASSLMSGENIQYF
TRBJ2-5,15,TRBV7-3,CASSTSGGLQETQYF
TRBJ2-2,18,TRBV7-6,CASSAKMGTSGSPGELFF
TRBJ2-5,14,TRBV18,CASSPIDTFETQYF
TRBJ1-2,15,TRBV6-1,CASRDGTGWSYGYTF
TRBJ2-7,14,TRBV19,CASSSEGGFYEQYF
TRBJ2-3,15,TRBV5-5,CASSGQGLDTDTQYF
TRBJ1-2,15,TRBV6-2/TRBV6-3,CASSSELQAQYGYTF
TRBJ1-3,17,TRBV20-1,CSAGDPHSALTGNTIYF
TRBJ1-2,14,TRBV7-9,CASSLTGIDYGYTF
TRBJ2-5,15,TRBV6-2/TRBV6-3,CASSYVGAAQETQYF
TRBJ2-6,14,TRBV5-1,CASSGGGRANVLTF
TRBJ2-7,15,TRBV13,CASSPVGLPAYEQYF
TRBJ2-4,15,TRBV18,CASSPYGAAKNIQYF
TRBJ2-1,16,TRBV15,CATSRRSGGVFNEQFF
TRBJ2-1,18,TRBV7-2,CASSLSASGGSIYNEQFF
TRBJ1-1,13,TRBV29-1,CSSRGGLNTEAFF
TRBJ1-4,14,TRBV12-3/TRBV12-4,CASSFRAEGEKLFF
TRBJ2-3,16,TRBV10-3,CPISTGDQLGLNTQYF
TRBJ2-2,16,TRBV10-3,CAISELGLANTGELFF
TRBJ1-6,14,TRBV12-3/TRBV12-4,CASSSQRNNSPLHF
TRBJ2-1,15,TRBV6-1,CASRPPSGREGEQFF
TRBJ2-7,13,TRBV6-5,CASSYSNTYEQYF
TRBJ1-2,13,TRBV6-1,CASSEVASYGYTF
TRBJ2-2,17,TRBV7-2,CASSLGASGRSVGELFF
TRBJ2-3,16,TRBV29-1,CSAQRSSQSVTDTQYF
TRBJ2-7,14,TRBV7-9,CASSFQREDYEQYF
TRBJ2-5,16,TRBV20-1,CSARDLGGGVMETQYF
TRBJ2-5,15,TRBV20-1,CSASEAAYRFGTQYF
TRBJ2-5,17,TRBV4-1,CASSQARQTKAPGTQYF